The 23 T cell receptor beta chains below all came from one sample that was sequenced in a study of T-cell reconstitution after alpha-beta-depleted transplantation in children. The library targeted TCRbeta and was prepared with unique molecular identifiers. TCRdb re-called the PCR reads through MiXCR, storing one row per CDR3 protein. Among 250,000 or so distinct CDR3 sequences listed, roughly 7.7% were seen once. The sequenced sample was PBMCs, mostly from graft donor cells, obtained 180 days after TCRalphabeta/CD19-depleted stem cell transplant. The origin of the receptors is a male patient younger than 18 who had a stem cell transplant for acute lymphoblastic leukemia, so the T cells may come from the graft donor.

This clonotype appeared many times. V gene TRBV20-1 combines with J gene TRBJ2-1; TRBD2 matches at 7 bases. The CDR3 length is 15 residues. In germline, CDR1 is DFQATT, CDR2 SNEGSKA (reference sequence). V trimming: 5 bases; J trimming: 4 bases; junction bases outside the gene matches: 11. The chain's CDR3 is CSAERGLAAYNEQFF. DNA for the CDR3: TGCAGTGCTGAGAGAGGCCTAGCGGCTTACAATGAGCAGTTCTTC.

This clonotype has ten or more counts. The chain joins TRBV6-5 to TRBJ1-2, with D unclear. There are 14 residues in the CDR3. V gave up 4 bases and J gave up 1 base, with 10 bases separating them. Germline assignment: CDR1 MNHEY and CDR2 SVGAGI. Here the CDR3 reads CASSWAANNYGYTF. In nucleotides, the CDR3 is TGTGCCAGCAGTTGGGCAGCTAATAACTATGGCTACACCTTC.

This clonotype was recorded at least ten times. V is TRBV10-3 and J is TRBJ2-7; TRBD1 aligns across 8 bases. This CDR3 is built from 18 residues. V trimming: 6 bases; J trimming: 7 bases; junction bases outside the gene matches: 23. The germline V gene has CDR1 ENHRY and CDR2 SYGVKD. CDR3: CAIRDPDRENHLSREQYF. CDR3 nucleotides: TGTGCCATCAGGGACCCGGACAGGGAGAACCATCTCTCTCGGGAGCAGTACTTC.

This clonotype was seen at least ten times. The V call is TRBV12-3 or TRBV12-4, the J call TRBJ2-7; 8 bases match TRBD1. The CDR3 is 14 amino acids. Losses at the gene ends were 1 base for V and 5 bases for J; bases not matched to a gene: 4. The CDR3 sequence: CASSLGQGNDEQYF. The DNA for the CDR3 is TGTGCCAGCAGTTTAGGACAGGGGAACGACGAGCAGTACTTC.

This clonotype was seen a handful of times. The chain has TRBV4-1 and TRBJ2-6; D not resolved. The V end lost 0 bases, the J end lost 2 bases, and 8 bases lay between the germline ends. The length of the CDR3 is 16 residues. Germline V lookup: CDR1 MGHRA, CDR2 YSYEKL. CDR3 sequence: CASSQEWFTGANVLTF. The CDR3 DNA is TGCGCCAGCAGCCAAGAGTGGTTCACTGGGGCCAACGTCCTGACTTTC.

V and J are TRBV27 and TRBJ1-2, with 7 bases fitting TRBD1. Unmatched junction bases numbered 9, after V lost 2 bases and J lost 6 bases. Germline assignment: CDR1 MNHEY and CDR2 SMNVEV (reference sequence). CDR3 length: 15 amino acids. This chain's CDR3 is CASSLVGRTGDGYTF. CDR3 sequence (DNA): TGTGCCAGCAGTTTAGTCGGCAGGACAGGCGATGGCTACACCTTC.

There are many counts of this clonotype. V usage is TRBV9 and J usage is TRBJ1-2; 8 bases agree with TRBD1. V lost 3 bases to trimming and J lost 5 bases; unmatched junction nucleotides: 9. This CDR3 is built from 15 residues. Germline values: CDR1 SGDLS, CDR2 YYNGEE. In DNA form, the CDR3 reads TGTGCCAGCAGCGCCGGACAGGGCCGTTCGTATGGCTACACCTTC. Translated, it gives CASSAGQGRSYGYTF.

This clonotype appeared many times. The rearrangement uses TRBV27 and TRBJ2-5, with TRBD1 matching 8 bases. CDR1 and CDR2 (germline): MNHEY, SMNVEV (reference sequence). This CDR3 spans 14 amino acids. Trimming at V came to 6 bases and at J to 5 bases, leaving 8 bases not matched to a gene. CDR3 loop: CASRHSHRGETQYF. Written as DNA, the CDR3 is TGTGCCAGCAGACATAGTCACAGGGGGGAGACCCAGTACTTC.

This clonotype has a count of ten or more. The rearrangement joins TRBV12-3 or TRBV12-4 to TRBJ2-3; D is undetermined. Trimming stripped 1 base from V and 7 bases from J, with 21 bases between. This CDR3 comprises 17 residues. CDR3 sequence: CASSLVLGVGPANTQYF. The CDR3 DNA follows: TGTGCCAGCAGTTTAGTTCTCGGAGTGGGCCCGGCAAATACGCAGTATTTT.

This clonotype occurred many times. The rearrangement links TRBV20-1 to TRBJ2-7; perhaps D is TRBD1 or TRBD2 (5 bases each). Looked up from germline, CDR1 is DFQATT and CDR2 is SNEGSKA (reference sequence). Trimming removed 3 bases from V and 11 bases from J, with 23 bases in between. The CDR3 has 14 amino acids. CDR3 sequence reads: CSARGWGGTTREYF. The CDR3 DNA reads TGCAGTGCTAGGGGATGGGGCGGAACTACGAGGGAGTACTTC.

As to this clonotype: A much larger clone differs by one base, so this may be a read error. The rearrangement uses TRBV27 and TRBJ1-4, with 7 bases lining up with TRBD1. V shed 5 bases and J 7 bases; nucleotides not matched to a gene: 10. The CDR3 contains 15 residues. Germline CDR1 MNHEY, CDR2 SMNVEV (reference sequence). The CDR3 DNA sequence: TGTGCCAGCAGTCTCAGGCAGGGGGACGGTGAAAAACTGTTTTTT. As protein: CASSLRQGDGEKLFF. Full variable domain (remainder filled in from reference TRBV27 and TRBJ1-4): EAQVTQNPRYLITVTGKKLTVTCSQNMNHEYMSWYRQDPGLGLRQIYYSMNVEVTDKGDVPEGYKVSRKEKRNFPLILESPSPNQTSLYFCASSLRQGDGEKLFFGSGTQLSVL.

This clonotype was detected only once. A clone one base away is much larger, so this may be a read error. This chain joins TRBV6-2 or TRBV6-3 and TRBJ2-2; 13 positions match TRBD2. Germline CDR1 is MNHEY and CDR2 is SVGEGT. CDR3 length equals 15 residues. The CDR3 region has the DNA TGTGCCAGCAGGGGACTAGCGGGAAGGGGCGGGGAGCTGTCTTTT. Its protein product is CASRGLAGRGGELSF.

This clonotype has only a few counts. The gene calls are TRBV18 and TRBJ2-1; D could derive from TRBD1 or TRBD2 (5 bases each). Germline V gives CDR1 KGHSH, CDR2 LQKENI. Trimming removed 0 bases at V and 6 bases at J, with 9 bases between. CDR3 length equals 14 residues. The CDR3 region has the DNA TGTGCCAGCTCACCACCGCTGGGGGTCAATGAGCAGTTCTTC. Encoded protein: CASSPPLGVNEQFF.

This clonotype was seen ten or more times. The rearrangement joins TRBV10-1 to TRBJ2-2, with TRBD2 identical over 9 bases. The J segment lost 6 bases and the V segment lost 3 bases, leaving 2 bases of the junction unmatched. Germline lookup yields CDR1 WNHNN and CDR2 SYGVQD (reference sequence). The CDR3 length is 14 residues. For the CDR3, the DNA is TGCGCCAGCAGTGACCGACTAGCGGCCGGGGAGCTGTTTTTT. Its translation: CASSDRLAAGELFF.

This clonotype was detected ten times or more. The chain couples TRBV28 to TRBJ2-7, with D unclear. Germline values: CDR1 MDHEN, CDR2 SYDVKM. There are 14 residues in the CDR3. V was pared by 2 bases and J by 0 bases, with 8 bases between. The CDR3 loop reads CASSLVTYSYEQYF. Written as DNA, the CDR3 is TGTGCCAGCAGTTTAGTGACATACTCCTACGAGCAGTACTTC.

This chain joins TRBV9 and TRBJ1-6, with 12 bases fitting TRBD1. Germline loops: CDR1 SGDLS, CDR2 YYNGEE. The J segment lost 9 bases and the V segment lost 4 bases, leaving 2 bases of the junction unmatched. The length of the CDR3 is 14 residues. Written as DNA, the CDR3 is TGTGCCAGCAGCCCGGGACAGGGGGCTTCACCCCTCCACTTT. It codes for CASSPGQGASPLHF.

This clonotype has a single count. The rearrangement links TRBV20-1 to TRBJ1-3, with TRBD1 matching over 7 bases. This CDR3 has 18 residues. Germline values: CDR1 DFQATT, CDR2 SNEGSKA (reference sequence). Trimming at V came to 1 base and at J to 0 bases, leaving 12 bases not matched to a gene. The CDR3 nucleotides read TGCAGTGCTAGAGGTACCACGGGACAGCCCAACTCTGGAAACACCATATATTTT. Translating it yields CSARGTTGQPNSGNTIYF.

This clonotype was seen ten or more times. The CDR3 loop reads CASSSGALAGGRGEQFF. The CDR3 nucleotides read TGTGCCAGCAGCTCCGGAGCTTTAGCGGGAGGGAGAGGTGAGCAGTTCTTC. The chain is built from TRBV7-2 and TRBJ2-1, with TRBD2 matching over 11 bases. From germline, CDR1 is SGHTA and CDR2 FQGNSA. Trimming took 4 bases from V and 9 from J; bases not matched to a gene: 14. This CDR3 has 17 amino acids. Variable domain in full (rest from reference TRBV7-2 and TRBJ2-1): GAGVSQSPSNKVTEKGKDVELRCDPISGHTALYWYRQSLGQGLEFLIYFQGNSAPDKSGLPSDRFSAERTGGSVSTLTIQRTQQEDSAVYLCASSSGALAGGRGEQFFGPGTRLTVL.

This clonotype has just a few counts. The CDR3 sequence is CSAEDSSYEQYF. The CDR3 DNA reads as TGCAGCGCTGAGGACTCCTCCTACGAGCAGTACTTC. The rearrangement links TRBV29-1 to TRBJ2-7; a possible D gene is TRBD2 (5 bases). Germline V gene lookup returns CDR1 SQVTM and CDR2 ANQGSEA. V was cut by 7 bases and J by 0 bases, with 10 bases left in between. This CDR3 is 12 amino acids long.

There are many counts of this clonotype. In DNA form, the CDR3 reads TGTGCCAGCAGCGTAGGACTAGCGGGGGATACCGGGGAGCTGTTTTTT. Its translation: CASSVGLAGDTGELFF. This rearrangement joins TRBV9 to TRBJ2-2, with TRBD2 matching over 12 bases. The V and J ends lost 0 bases and 5 bases, in that order; junction bases with no gene match: 2. This CDR3 has 16 residues. Germline CDR1 and CDR2: SGDLS and YYNGEE.

This clonotype has more than one count but fewer than ten. V is TRBV19 and J is TRBJ2-2; no firm D call. Trimming removed 3 bases from V and 6 bases from J, with 5 bases in between. Germline values: CDR1 LNHDA, CDR2 SQIVND (reference sequence). The CDR3 is 12 residues long. The CDR3 reads CASSMDAGELFF. CDR3 DNA: TGTGCCAGTAGTATGGACGCCGGGGAGCTGTTTTTT. The full variable domain, its missing parts supplied by reference TRBV19 and TRBJ2-2, is DGGITQSPKYLFRKEGQNVTLSCEQNLNHDAMYWYRQDPGQGLRLIYYSQIVNDFQKGDIAEGYSVSREKKESFPLTVTSAQKNPTAFYLCASSMDAGELFFGEGSRLTVL.

This clonotype was seen ten or more times. The CDR3 DNA reads TGCAGCGTTACCGGGACCGGGTATGGCTACACCTTC. Its translation: CSVTGTGYGYTF. The chain is built from TRBV29-1 and TRBJ1-2, with a tentative D call TRBD1 (5 bases). Looked up from germline, CDR1 is SQVTM and CDR2 is ANQGSEA. V dropped 5 bases and J dropped 5 bases, with 12 bases sitting between them. This CDR3 contains 12 residues.

In its sample, this clonotype was seen many times. The CDR3 DNA reads TGCGCCAGCAGCTTGGTTGTGGGCTGGAATGAGCAGTTCTTC. This codes for CASSLVVGWNEQFF. The chain couples TRBV5-1 to TRBJ2-1; D not resolved. V was cut by 0 bases and J by 7 bases, with 11 bases left in between. The germline CDR1 and CDR2 sequences are SGHRS and YFSETQ. The CDR3 runs to 14 residues.